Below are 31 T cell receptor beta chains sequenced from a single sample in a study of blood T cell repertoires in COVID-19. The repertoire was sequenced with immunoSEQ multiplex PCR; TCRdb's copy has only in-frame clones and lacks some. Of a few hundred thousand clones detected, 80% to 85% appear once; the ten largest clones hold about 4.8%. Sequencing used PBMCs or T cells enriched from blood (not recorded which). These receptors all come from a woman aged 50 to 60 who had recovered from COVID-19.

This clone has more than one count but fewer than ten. CDR3 DNA sequence: TGCAGCGCCGAAGTGGCAACTGAAGCTTTCTTT. It codes for CSAEVATEAFF. This chain connects TRBV29-1 to TRBJ1-1; D is unresolved. Germline V CDR1 and CDR2: SQVTM, ANQGSEA. This CDR3 contains 11 residues. The germline V and J ends were trimmed by 7 bases and 5 bases, with 11 bases remaining between them. The full variable domain, in which reference TRBV29-1 and TRBJ1-1 provide the parts outside the CDR3, is SAVISQKPSRDICQRGTSLTIQCQVDSQVTMMFWYRQQPGQSLTLIATANQGSEATYESGFVIDKFPISRPNLTFSTLTVSNMSPEDSSIYLCSAEVATEAFFGQGTRLTVV.

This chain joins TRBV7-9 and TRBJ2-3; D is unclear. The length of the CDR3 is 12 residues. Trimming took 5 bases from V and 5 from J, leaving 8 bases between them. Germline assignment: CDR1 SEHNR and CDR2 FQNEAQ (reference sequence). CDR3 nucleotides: TGTGCCAGCAGCGCGTACGTAGATACGCAGTATTTT. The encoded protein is CASSAYVDTQYF.

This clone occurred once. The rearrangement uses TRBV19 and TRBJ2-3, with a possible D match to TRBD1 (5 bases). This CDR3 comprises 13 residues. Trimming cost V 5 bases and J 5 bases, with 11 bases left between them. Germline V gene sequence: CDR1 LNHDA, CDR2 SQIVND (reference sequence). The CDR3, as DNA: TGTGCCAGTAGTTTTTTAGGGGAAGATACGCAGTATTTT. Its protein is CASSFLGEDTQYF.

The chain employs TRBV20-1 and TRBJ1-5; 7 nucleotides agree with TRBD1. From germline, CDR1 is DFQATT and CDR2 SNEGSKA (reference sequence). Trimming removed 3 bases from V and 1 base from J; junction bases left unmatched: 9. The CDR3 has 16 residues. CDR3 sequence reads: CSASEVPGQSNQPQHF. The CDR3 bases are TGCAGTGCTAGTGAAGTCCCGGGACAGAGCAATCAGCCCCAGCATTTT.

CDR3 coding DNA: TGCGCCACCGGGACACGGAATCAGCCCCAGCATTTT. Protein sequence: CATGTRNQPQHF. The rearrangement joins TRBV5-1 to TRBJ1-5, with D perhaps matching TRBD1 (6 bases). Germline loops: CDR1 SGHRS, CDR2 YFSETQ. V was trimmed by 9 bases and J by 4 bases, leaving 11 bases between them. This CDR3 region has 12 residues.

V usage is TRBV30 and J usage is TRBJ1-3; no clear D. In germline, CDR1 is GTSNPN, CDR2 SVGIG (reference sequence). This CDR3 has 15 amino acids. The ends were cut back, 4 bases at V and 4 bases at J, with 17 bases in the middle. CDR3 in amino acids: CAWTRTGNGGNTIYF. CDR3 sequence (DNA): TGTGCCTGGACCAGAACCGGGAATGGCGGAAACACCATATATTTT.

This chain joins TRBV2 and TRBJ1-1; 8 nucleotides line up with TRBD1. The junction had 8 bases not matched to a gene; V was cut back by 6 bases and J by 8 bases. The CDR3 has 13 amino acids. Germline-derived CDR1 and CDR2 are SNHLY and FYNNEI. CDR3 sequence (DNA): TGTGCCAGCAGAACGAACAGGGGGGCGGAAGCTTTCTTT. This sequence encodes CASRTNRGAEAFF.

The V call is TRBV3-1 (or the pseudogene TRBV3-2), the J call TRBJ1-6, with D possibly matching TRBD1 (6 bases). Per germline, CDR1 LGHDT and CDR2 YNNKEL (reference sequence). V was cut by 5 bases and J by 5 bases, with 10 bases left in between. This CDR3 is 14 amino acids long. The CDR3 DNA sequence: TGTGCCAGCAGCAAGGGGGTGAATAATTCACCCCTCCACTTT. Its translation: CASSKGVNNSPLHF.

DNA of the CDR3: TGCAGCGCCGGGGGACAGGCAGACTCCTACAATGAGCAGTTCTTC. Protein product: CSAGGQADSYNEQFF. This chain uses TRBV29-1 with TRBJ2-1; the match to TRBD1 covers 8 bases. Looked up from germline, CDR1 is SQVTM and CDR2 is ANQGSEA. V lost 7 bases and J lost 0; bases outside the gene matches: 8. CDR3 length: 15 residues.

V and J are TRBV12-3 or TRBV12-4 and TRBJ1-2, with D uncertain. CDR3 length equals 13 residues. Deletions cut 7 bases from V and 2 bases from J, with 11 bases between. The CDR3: CASTPIGNYGYTF. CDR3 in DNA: TGTGCCAGCACCCCAATCGGGAACTATGGCTACACCTTC.

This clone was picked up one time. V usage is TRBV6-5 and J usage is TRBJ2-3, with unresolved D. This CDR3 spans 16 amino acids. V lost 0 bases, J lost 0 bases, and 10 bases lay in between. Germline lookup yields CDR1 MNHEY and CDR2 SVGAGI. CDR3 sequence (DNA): TGTGCCAGCAGTTACTCCGAGCGACTGAGCACAGATACGCAGTATTTT. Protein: CASSYSERLSTDTQYF.

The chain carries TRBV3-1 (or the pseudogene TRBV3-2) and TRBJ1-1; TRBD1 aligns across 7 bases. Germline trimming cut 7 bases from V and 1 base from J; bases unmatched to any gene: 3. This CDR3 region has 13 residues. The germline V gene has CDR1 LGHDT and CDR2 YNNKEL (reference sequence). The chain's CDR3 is CASNRQGNTEAFF. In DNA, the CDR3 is TGTGCCAGCAACCGACAGGGGAACACTGAAGCTTTCTTT.

Written as DNA, the CDR3 is TGTGCCAGCAGCCCGCTAGCGGGAGCCTCCTACAATGAGCAGTTCTTC. Its protein is CASSPLAGASYNEQFF. The V call is TRBV7-6, the J call TRBJ2-1; 10 bases are shared with TRBD2. V trimming: 5 bases; J trimming: 0 bases; junction bases outside the gene matches: 4. The CDR3 sequence is 16 residues long. Germline V gives CDR1 SGHVS, CDR2 FNYEAQ.

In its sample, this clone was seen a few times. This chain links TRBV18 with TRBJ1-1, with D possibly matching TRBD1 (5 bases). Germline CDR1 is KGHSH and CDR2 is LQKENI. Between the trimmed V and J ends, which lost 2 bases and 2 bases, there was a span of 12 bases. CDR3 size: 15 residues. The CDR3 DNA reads TGTGCCAGCTCACCAGGTCTGGGGGGAAACACTGAAGCTTTCTTT. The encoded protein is CASSPGLGGNTEAFF.

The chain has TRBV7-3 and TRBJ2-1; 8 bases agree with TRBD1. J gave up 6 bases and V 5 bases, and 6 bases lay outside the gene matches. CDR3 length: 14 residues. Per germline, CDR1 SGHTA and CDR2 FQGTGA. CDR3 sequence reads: CASSDSRGPNEQFF. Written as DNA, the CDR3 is TGTGCCAGCAGCGATAGCAGGGGGCCCAATGAGCAGTTCTTC.

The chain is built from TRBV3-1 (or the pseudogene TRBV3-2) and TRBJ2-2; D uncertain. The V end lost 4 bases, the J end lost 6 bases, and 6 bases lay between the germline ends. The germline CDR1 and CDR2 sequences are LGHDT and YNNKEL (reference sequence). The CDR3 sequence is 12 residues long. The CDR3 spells CASSPLSGELFF. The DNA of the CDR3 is TGTGCCAGCAGCCCCCTCTCCGGGGAGCTGTTTTTT.

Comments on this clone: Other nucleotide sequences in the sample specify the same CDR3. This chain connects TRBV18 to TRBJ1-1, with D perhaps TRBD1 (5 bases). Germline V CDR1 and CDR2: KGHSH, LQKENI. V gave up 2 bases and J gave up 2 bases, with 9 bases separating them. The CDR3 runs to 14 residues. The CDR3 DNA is TGTGCCAGCTCACCATCGCAGGGAAACACTGAAGCTTTCTTT. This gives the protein CASSPSQGNTEAFF.

Here the CDR3 reads CASNRPGNTEAFF. The CDR3 DNA follows: TGTGCCAGCAATCGGCCGGGGAACACTGAAGCTTTCTTT. This chain links TRBV6-5 with TRBJ1-1, with D unclear. The V gene's germline CDR1 is MNHEY and CDR2 SVGAGI. Trimming took off 7 bases at V and 1 base at J, with 10 bases between the two ends. This CDR3 is built from 13 residues.

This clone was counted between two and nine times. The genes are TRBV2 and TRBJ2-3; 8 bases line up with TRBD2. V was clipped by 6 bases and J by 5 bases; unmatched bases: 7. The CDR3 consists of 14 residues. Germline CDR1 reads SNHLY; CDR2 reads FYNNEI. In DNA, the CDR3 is TGTGCCAGCAGCCAAGCGGGAGTAGGAGATACGCAGTATTTT. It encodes CASSQAGVGDTQYF.

CDR3 residues: CASSKDKQETQYF. CDR3 DNA sequence: TGCGCCAGCAGCAAGGACAAGCAAGAGACCCAGTACTTC. V and J are TRBV4-1 and TRBJ2-5, with D possibly TRBD1 on 5 matching bases. The length of the CDR3 is 13 residues. Germline values: CDR1 MGHRA, CDR2 YSYEKL. Trimming pared 5 bases from V and 2 bases from J, leaving 9 bases between.

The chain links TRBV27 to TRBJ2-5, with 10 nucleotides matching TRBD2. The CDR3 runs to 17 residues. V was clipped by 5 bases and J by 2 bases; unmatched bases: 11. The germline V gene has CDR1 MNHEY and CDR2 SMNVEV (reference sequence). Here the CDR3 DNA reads TGTGCCAGCAGTACCAGCGGGGGGGGACGTAGGCAAGAGACCCAGTACTTC. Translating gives CASSTSGGGRRQETQYF.

This chain's CDR3 is CSVGGLEQYF. Here the CDR3 DNA reads TGCAGCGTGGGGGGGCTCGAGCAGTACTTC. The chain has TRBV29-1 and TRBJ2-7; D may be TRBD2 (7 bases). The CDR3 sequence is 10 residues long. Trimming pared 6 bases from V and 6 bases from J, leaving 9 bases between. From germline, CDR1 is SQVTM and CDR2 ANQGSEA.

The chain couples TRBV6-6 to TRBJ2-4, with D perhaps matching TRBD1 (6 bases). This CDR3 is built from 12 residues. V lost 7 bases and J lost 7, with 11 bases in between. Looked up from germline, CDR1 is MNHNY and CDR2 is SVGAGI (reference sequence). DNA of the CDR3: TGTGCCAGCATGGCAAGGGGGAACATTCAGTACTTC. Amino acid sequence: CASMARGNIQYF.

CDR3 sequence reads: CASSQETGVANYGYTF. In nucleotides, the CDR3 is TGTGCCAGCAGCCAGGAAACAGGGGTGGCTAACTATGGCTACACCTTC. V gene TRBV4-2 combines with J gene TRBJ1-2, with 7 bases that match TRBD1. Germline loops: CDR1 LGHNA, CDR2 YNFKEQ. V shed 3 bases, J shed 0 bases, and the junction held 7 bases outside the gene matches. The CDR3 is 16 residues long.

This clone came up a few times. The chain's CDR3 is CASTTGVAENYGYTF. In nucleotides, the CDR3 is TGTGCCAGCACAACAGGGGTAGCAGAAAACTATGGCTACACCTTC. V gene TRBV7-2 combines with J gene TRBJ1-2; 7 bases match TRBD1. J lost 2 bases, V lost 7 bases, and 10 bases had no gene match. From germline, CDR1 is SGHTA and CDR2 FQGNSA. The CDR3 consists of 15 residues.

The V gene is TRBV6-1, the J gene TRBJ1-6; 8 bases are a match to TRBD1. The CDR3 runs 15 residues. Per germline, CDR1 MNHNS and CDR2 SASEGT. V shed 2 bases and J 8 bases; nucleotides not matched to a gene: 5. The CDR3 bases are TGTGCCAGCAGTGAACAGAGACAGGGGTATTCACCCCTCCACTTT. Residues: CASSEQRQGYSPLHF.

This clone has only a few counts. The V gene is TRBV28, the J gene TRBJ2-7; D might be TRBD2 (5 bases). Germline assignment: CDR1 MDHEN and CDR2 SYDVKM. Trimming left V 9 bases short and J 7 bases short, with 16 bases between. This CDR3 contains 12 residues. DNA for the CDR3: TGTGCCAGTTCCTGGAGGCGGCAGGAGCAGTACTTC. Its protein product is CASSWRRQEQYF.

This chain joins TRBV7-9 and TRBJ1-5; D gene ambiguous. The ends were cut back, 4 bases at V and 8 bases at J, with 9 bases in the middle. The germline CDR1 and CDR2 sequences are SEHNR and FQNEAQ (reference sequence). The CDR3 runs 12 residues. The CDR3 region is CASSWANEPQHF. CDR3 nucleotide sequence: TGTGCCAGCAGCTGGGCTAACGAGCCCCAGCATTTT.

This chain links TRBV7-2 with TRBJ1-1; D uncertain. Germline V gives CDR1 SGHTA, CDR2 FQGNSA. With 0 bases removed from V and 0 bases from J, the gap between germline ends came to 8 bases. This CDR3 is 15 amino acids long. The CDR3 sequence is CASSLAAGLNTEAFF. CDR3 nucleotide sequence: TGTGCCAGCAGCTTAGCAGCAGGTCTGAACACTGAAGCTTTCTTT.

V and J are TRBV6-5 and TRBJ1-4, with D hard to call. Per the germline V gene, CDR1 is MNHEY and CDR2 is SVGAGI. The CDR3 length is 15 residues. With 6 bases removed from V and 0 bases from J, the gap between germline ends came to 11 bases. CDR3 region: CASRPATATNEKLFF. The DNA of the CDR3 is TGTGCCAGCAGGCCCGCAACAGCAACTAATGAAAAACTGTTTTTT.

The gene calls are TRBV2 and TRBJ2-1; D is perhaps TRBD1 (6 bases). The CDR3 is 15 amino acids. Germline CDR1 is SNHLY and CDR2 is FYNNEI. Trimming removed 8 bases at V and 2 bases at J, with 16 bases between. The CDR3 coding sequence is TGTGCCAGCCAAGATGACAGGACGACCTACAATGAGCAGTTCTTC. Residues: CASQDDRTTYNEQFF.